Listed here is a single TCR beta chain. Its specificity is unknown. Assay: immunoSEQ multiplex PCR; the TCRdb copy retains only in-frame clones and omits some. The data contain 15,000 to 20,000 clones, over 70% of them seen just once; the ten biggest clones take up over 8.5%. This specimen comes from a study of CD4 T cells in relation to SARS-CoV-2 and coronaviruses. On the study more broadly: Controls used an HIV-1 Nef peptide pool or no peptide.

CD4+ T cells from unexposed donors were obtained before the COVID-19 pandemic (2011-2018). The cells were cultured for less than twelve days before CD4+ T cells were isolated. Sequencing was carried out using CD4+ T cells from PBMCs, cultured in vitro. This clonotype originated in a human donor in good health.

CDR3 residues: CASSPERPGVANEQFF. The CDR3 coding sequence is TGTGCCAGCTCACCAGAGCGTCCGGGAGTAGCCAATGAGCAGTTCTTC. The chain is built from TRBV18 and TRBJ2-1; D possibly corresponds to TRBD2 (6 bases). The CDR3 contains 16 residues. The ends were cut back, 2 bases at V and 6 bases at J, with 17 bases in the middle. Germline loops: CDR1 KGHSH, CDR2 LQKENI.